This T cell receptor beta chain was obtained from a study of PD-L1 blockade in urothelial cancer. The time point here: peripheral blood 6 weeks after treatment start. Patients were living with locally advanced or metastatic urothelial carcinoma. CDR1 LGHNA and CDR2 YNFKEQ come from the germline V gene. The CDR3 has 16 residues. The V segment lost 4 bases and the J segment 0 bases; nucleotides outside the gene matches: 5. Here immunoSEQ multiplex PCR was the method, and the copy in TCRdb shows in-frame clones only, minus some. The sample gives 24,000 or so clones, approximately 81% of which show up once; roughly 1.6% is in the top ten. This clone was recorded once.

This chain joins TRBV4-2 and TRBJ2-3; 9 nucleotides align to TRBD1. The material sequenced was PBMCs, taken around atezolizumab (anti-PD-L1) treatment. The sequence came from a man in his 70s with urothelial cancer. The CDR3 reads CASSPGQGPSTDTQYF. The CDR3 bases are TGTGCCAGCAGCCCGGGACAGGGCCCTAGCACAGATACGCAGTATTTT.